Presented here are 27 T cell receptor beta chains from one specimen sequenced in a study of blood T cell repertoires in COVID-19. Libraries were prepared by immunoSEQ multiplex PCR; TCRdb keeps only in-frame clonotypes and omits some of them. The table shows 130,000 to 150,000 clones, with about four fifths occurring only once. The sample was peripheral blood. The source of these receptors is a human donor in a cohort sampled during active COVID-19.

The V gene is TRBV5-1, the J gene TRBJ1-4, with a weak D call TRBD1 (5 bases). The CDR3 spans 13 residues. V lost 5 bases, J lost 8 bases, and 13 bases lay in between. Germline values: CDR1 SGHRS, CDR2 YFSETQ. For the CDR3, the DNA is TGCGCCAGCAGTTCGATCACAGGCGAAAAACTGTTTTTT. Translation gives CASSSITGEKLFF.

The CDR3 sequence: CAITMDRDQPQHF. Written as DNA, the CDR3 is TGTGCCATCACCATGGACAGGGATCAGCCCCAGCATTTT. The V and J genes are TRBV10-3 and TRBJ1-5, with 8 positions matching TRBD1. Germline V gives CDR1 ENHRY, CDR2 SYGVKD. This CDR3 region has 13 residues. V lost 7 bases and J lost 5; bases outside the gene matches: 4.

DNA for the CDR3: TGTGCCAGCAGCTCCTTAGTTGAAAAACTGTTTTTT. Protein product: CASSSLVEKLFF. The V and J genes are TRBV7-6 and TRBJ1-4, with unresolved D. The CDR3 runs 12 residues. Germline CDR1 is SGHVS and CDR2 is FNYEAQ. The V gene lost 4 bases and the J gene lost 7 bases, with 7 bases spanning the gap. Filled out from reference TRBV7-6 and TRBJ1-4, the complete variable domain reads GAGVSQSPRYKVTKRGQDVALRCDPISGHVSLYWYRQALGQGPEFLTYFNYEAQQDKSGLPNDRFSAERPEGSISTLTIQRTEQRDSAMYRCASSSLVEKLFFGSGTQLSVL.

The chain recombines TRBV3-1 (or the pseudogene TRBV3-2) with TRBJ1-6; D gene unclear. V lost 4 bases and J lost 13, with 14 bases in between. Germline CDR1 LGHDT, CDR2 YNNKEL (reference sequence). CDR3 length: 13 residues. The CDR3 loop reads CASSPRRVFPLHF. CDR3 in DNA: TGTGCCAGCAGCCCCCGGAGGGTTTTCCCCCTCCACTTT.

The J gene is TRBJ1-2, the V gene TRBV4-1, with TRBD1 identical over 8 bases. The CDR3 length is 15 residues. Germline CDR1 MGHRA, CDR2 YSYEKL. The junction had 3 bases not matched to a gene; V was cut back by 0 bases and J by 3 bases. Written as DNA, the CDR3 is TGCGCCAGCAGCCAAGAAACAGGGGGGGACTATGGCTACACCTTC. Amino acids: CASSQETGGDYGYTF.

V usage is TRBV10-3 and J usage is TRBJ2-1; TRBD2 agrees at 16 bases. The V gene's germline CDR1 is ENHRY and CDR2 SYGVKD. This CDR3 spans 20 amino acids. J gave up 4 bases and V 4 bases, and 13 bases lay outside the gene matches. This chain's CDR3 is CAISGQGLAGGRLVYNEQFF. The CDR3 region has the DNA TGTGCCATCAGTGGCCAGGGACTAGCGGGAGGGCGGTTAGTTTACAATGAGCAGTTCTTC.

The chain is built from TRBV30 and TRBJ2-1, with 7 bases that match TRBD2. Germline V gene sequence: CDR1 GTSNPN, CDR2 SVGIG (reference sequence). The CDR3 extends over 15 amino acids. V shed 4 bases and J 0 bases; nucleotides not matched to a gene: 6. The CDR3 nucleotides are TGTGCCTGGAATGCGGGGGATAGCTCCTACAATGAGCAGTTCTTC. Translation: CAWNAGDSSYNEQFF. The full variable domain, rest sourced from reference TRBV30 and TRBJ2-1, is SQTIHQWPATLVQPVGSPLSLECTVEGTSNPNLYWYRQAAGRGLQLLFYSVGIGQISSEVPQNLSASRPQDRQFILSSKKLLLSDSGFYLCAWNAGDSSYNEQFFGPGTRLTVL.

The rearrangement joins TRBV28 to TRBJ2-7; 10 bases are shared with TRBD2. With 8 bases clipped from V and 4 bases from J, the junction kept 11 bases outside the gene matches. CDR3 length equals 15 residues. CDR1 and CDR2 (germline): MDHEN, SYDVKM. For the CDR3, the DNA is TGTGCCAGCCGAAATAGCGGGGGGAGTATTTACGAGCAGTACTTC. Translation gives CASRNSGGSIYEQYF.

The rearrangement uses TRBV25-1 and TRBJ2-3, with D perhaps matching TRBD2 (6 bases). Germline V gene sequence: CDR1 MGHDK, CDR2 SYGVNS. The CDR3 consists of 13 residues. The V gene lost 8 bases and the J gene lost 4 bases, with 13 bases spanning the gap. This CDR3 reads CASSMREADTQYF. The CDR3 nucleotides read TGTGCCAGCTCGATGAGGGAGGCAGATACGCAGTATTTT.

To note about this clone: At one of its ends the junction is not consistent with the germline gene, which may arise from a read error. The chain has TRBV6-2 or TRBV6-3 and TRBJ2-5; 8 positions match TRBD1. Germline loops: CDR1 MNHEY, CDR2 SVGEGT. The CDR3 consists of 12 residues. CDR3 sequence reads: CASSYSGQGRDF. The CDR3 region has the DNA TGTGCCAGCAGTTACTCAGGACAGGGAAGGGACTTC.

In its sample, this clone was seen once. V and J are TRBV7-8 and TRBJ1-1, with D maybe TRBD1 (6 bases). Trimming stripped 4 bases from V and 1 base from J, with 16 bases between. Germline CDR1 and CDR2: SGHVS and FQNEAQ. This CDR3 is 16 amino acids long. The CDR3 sequence is CASSSPSRGWNTEAFF. The CDR3 DNA follows: TGTGCCAGCAGCTCCCCGTCCAGGGGTTGGAACACTGAAGCTTTCTTT. Supplemented by reference TRBV7-8 and TRBJ1-1, the full variable domain reads GAGVSQSPRYKVAKRGQDVALRCDPISGHVSLFWYQQALGQGPEFLTYFQNEAQLDKSGLPSDRFFAERPEGSVSTLKIQRTQQEDSAVYLCASSSPSRGWNTEAFFGQGTRLTVV.

This clone has just one count. The chain carries TRBV7-3 and TRBJ2-2; D remains unclear. V gave up 5 bases and J gave up 6 bases, with 10 bases separating them. Germline CDR1 SGHTA, CDR2 FQGTGA. This CDR3 spans 13 amino acids. The CDR3 DNA sequence: TGTGCCAGCAGCCCAATAGCTGCCGGGGAGCTGTTTTTT. Protein: CASSPIAAGELFF.

The rearrangement links TRBV30 to TRBJ1-4, with 8 bases identical to TRBD1. The germline CDR1 and CDR2 sequences are GTSNPN and SVGIG (reference sequence). Trimming at V came to 2 bases and at J to 2 bases, leaving 4 bases not matched to a gene. This CDR3 has 15 amino acids. This CDR3 reads CAWSTGQATNEKLFF. CDR3 bases: TGTGCCTGGAGTACGGGACAGGCGACTAATGAAAAACTGTTTTTT.

The chain couples TRBV19 to TRBJ2-5; 7 nucleotides match TRBD1. The CDR3 has 13 amino acids. Germline CDR1 and CDR2: LNHDA and SQIVND (reference sequence). V dropped 4 bases and J dropped 2; count of bases not matched to a gene: 1. The CDR3 DNA follows: TGTGCCAGTAGTACGACAGGGCAAGAGACCCAGTACTTC. Translation gives CASSTTGQETQYF.

This chain connects TRBV19 to TRBJ2-5; 12 bases agree with TRBD2. Unmatched junction bases numbered 5, after V lost 7 bases and J lost 2 bases. Germline values: CDR1 LNHDA, CDR2 SQIVND (reference sequence). The CDR3 sequence is 15 residues long. CDR3 coding DNA: TGTGCCAGTAAGGGACTAGCGGGTCCTCAAGAGACCCAGTACTTC. As protein: CASKGLAGPQETQYF.

This rearrangement joins TRBV4-2 to TRBJ2-3, with 11 bases identical to TRBD2. This CDR3 is built from 16 residues. V trimming: 3 bases; J trimming: 3 bases; junction bases outside the gene matches: 5. Germline CDR1 and CDR2: LGHNA and YNFKEQ. The CDR3 reads CASSQSLAGGTDTQYF. The DNA for the CDR3 is TGTGCCAGCAGCCAGTCCCTAGCGGGAGGAACAGATACGCAGTATTTT.

The chain links TRBV2 to TRBJ2-2; tentatively, D is TRBD1 (5 bases). Germline V CDR1 and CDR2: SNHLY, FYNNEI. There are 14 residues in the CDR3. V gave up 2 bases and J gave up 7 bases, with 11 bases separating them. CDR3 protein: CASSEQGSIGELFF. CDR3 DNA: TGTGCCAGCAGTGAACAGGGTTCAATCGGGGAGCTGTTTTTT.

The chain joins TRBV5-4 to TRBJ2-1; 10 bases map to TRBD1. V lost 4 bases to trimming and J lost 0 bases; unmatched junction nucleotides: 4. The CDR3 has 16 residues. Per the germline V gene, CDR1 is SGHNT and CDR2 is YYREEE (reference sequence). Written as DNA, the CDR3 is TGTGCCAGCAGCCGGGACAGGGGAAGCTCCTACAATGAGCAGTTCTTC. Translation gives CASSRDRGSSYNEQFF.

This chain uses TRBV3-1 (or the pseudogene TRBV3-2) with TRBJ1-6, with a possible D match to TRBD1 (6 bases). Per the germline V gene, CDR1 is LGHDT and CDR2 is YNNKEL (reference sequence). V was shortened by 4 bases and J by 5 bases, with 12 bases between the two germline ends. This CDR3 region has 15 residues. CDR3 in amino acids: CASSRAGEDNSPLHF. Here the CDR3 DNA reads TGTGCCAGCAGCCGAGCAGGGGAAGATAATTCACCCCTCCACTTT.

The J gene is TRBJ2-2, the V gene TRBV5-6, with D unclear. The CDR3 sequence is 14 residues long. Germline V gene lookup returns CDR1 SGHDT and CDR2 YYEEEE. The V end lost 4 bases, the J end lost 1 base, and 8 bases lay between the germline ends. The CDR3 here is CASSATLNTGELFF. CDR3 sequence (DNA): TGTGCCAGCAGCGCTACTTTGAACACCGGGGAGCTGTTTTTT. The entire variable domain, with the rest obtained from reference TRBV5-6 and TRBJ2-2, is as follows: DAGVTQSPTHLIKTRGQQVTLRCSPKSGHDTVSWYQQALGQGPQFIFQYYEEEERQRGNFPDRFSGHQFPNYSSELNVNALLLGDSALYLCASSATLNTGELFFGEGSRLTVL.

The V and J genes are TRBV6-5 and TRBJ2-1, with TRBD1 as a possible D gene (6 bases). The CDR3 is made up of 12 amino acids. Germline CDR1 and CDR2: MNHEY and SVGAGI. With 2 bases removed from V and 15 bases from J, the gap between germline ends came to 14 bases. CDR3 sequence (DNA): TGTGCCAGCAGTTACCCCACAGGGCACCGGTTCTTC. Amino acids: CASSYPTGHRFF.

V usage is TRBV9 and J usage is TRBJ2-2; D perhaps matches TRBD1 (6 bases). The germline V gene encodes CDR1 SGDLS and CDR2 YYNGEE. This CDR3 has 15 amino acids. The germline V and J ends were trimmed by 3 bases and 4 bases, with 13 bases remaining between them. CDR3 residues: CASSAGVSITGELFF. In nucleotides, the CDR3 is TGTGCCAGCAGCGCAGGGGTTTCTATCACCGGGGAGCTGTTTTTT.

The V call is TRBV27, the J call TRBJ2-7; TRBD1 agrees at 10 bases. V lost 3 bases, J lost 5 bases, and 4 bases stayed unmatched. Germline V gives CDR1 MNHEY, CDR2 SMNVEV (reference sequence). The CDR3 consists of 14 residues. The CDR3 nucleotides are TGTGCCAGCAGTTTGGGACAGGGGTGGAACGAGCAGTACTTC. Translation gives CASSLGQGWNEQYF.

CDR3 residues: CASSLDKYLVSGPHNEQFF. DNA of the CDR3: TGTGCCAGCAGCTTAGATAAGTATTTGGTTAGCGGACCCCACAATGAGCAGTTCTTC. The rearrangement uses TRBV11-3 and TRBJ2-1; D perhaps matches TRBD2 (6 bases). V was shortened by 0 bases and J by 5 bases, with 23 bases between the two germline ends. Germline values: CDR1 SGHNT, CDR2 YENEEA. The CDR3 is 19 residues long.

This chain uses TRBV7-8 with TRBJ1-4; D not certain. V was shortened by 5 bases and J by 6 bases, with 16 bases between the two germline ends. The CDR3 has 15 amino acids. The germline V gene encodes CDR1 SGHVS and CDR2 FQNEAQ. The CDR3 here is CASSNQARRDEKLFF. The CDR3 bases are TGTGCCAGCAGCAATCAGGCCCGGAGGGATGAAAAACTGTTTTTT.

This clone was recorded only once. The gene calls are TRBV15 and TRBJ2-4, with D perhaps matching TRBD2 (6 bases). Trimming removed 1 base at V and 3 bases at J, with 10 bases between. The CDR3 length is 15 residues. Germline CDR1 and CDR2: LNHNV and YYDKDF (reference sequence). The CDR3 here is CATSRVGGLKNIQYF. Here the CDR3 DNA reads TGTGCCACCAGCAGAGTGGGGGGACTCAAAAACATTCAGTACTTC.

The rearrangement joins TRBV6-5 to TRBJ1-1; 11 bases align to TRBD1. The CDR3 loop spans 13 amino acids. Trimming cost V 7 bases and J 4 bases; bases outside gene matches: 2. CDR1 is MNHEY and CDR2 is SVGAGI in the germline V gene. In nucleotides, the CDR3 is TGTGCCAGCAAGGACAGGGGGCTCACTGAAGCTTTCTTT. This translates into CASKDRGLTEAFF.